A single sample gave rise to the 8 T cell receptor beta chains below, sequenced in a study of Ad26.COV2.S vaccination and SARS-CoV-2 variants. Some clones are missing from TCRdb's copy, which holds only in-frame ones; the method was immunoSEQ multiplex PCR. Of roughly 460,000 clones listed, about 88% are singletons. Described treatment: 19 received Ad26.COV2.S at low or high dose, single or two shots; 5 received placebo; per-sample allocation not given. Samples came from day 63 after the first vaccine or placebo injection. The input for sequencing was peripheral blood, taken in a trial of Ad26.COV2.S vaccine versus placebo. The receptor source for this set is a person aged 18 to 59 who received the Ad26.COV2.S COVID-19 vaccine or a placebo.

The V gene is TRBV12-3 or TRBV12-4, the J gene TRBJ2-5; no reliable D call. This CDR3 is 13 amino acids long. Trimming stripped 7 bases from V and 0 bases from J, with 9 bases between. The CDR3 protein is CASTKHYQETQYF. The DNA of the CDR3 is TGTGCCAGCACAAAACACTACCAAGAGACCCAGTACTTC.

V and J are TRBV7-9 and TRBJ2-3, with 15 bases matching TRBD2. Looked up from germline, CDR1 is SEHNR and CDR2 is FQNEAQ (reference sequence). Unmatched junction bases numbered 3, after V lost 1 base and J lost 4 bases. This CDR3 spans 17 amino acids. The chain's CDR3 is CASSLEGLAGGPDTQYF. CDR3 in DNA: TGTGCCAGCAGCTTAGAGGGACTAGCGGGGGGCCCAGATACGCAGTATTTT.

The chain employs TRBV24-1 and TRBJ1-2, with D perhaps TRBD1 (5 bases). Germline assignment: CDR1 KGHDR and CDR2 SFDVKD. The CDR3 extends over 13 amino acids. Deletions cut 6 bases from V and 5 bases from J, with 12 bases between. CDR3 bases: TGTGCCACCAGTCGTGGCAGGGCTTATGGCTACACCTTC. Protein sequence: CATSRGRAYGYTF.

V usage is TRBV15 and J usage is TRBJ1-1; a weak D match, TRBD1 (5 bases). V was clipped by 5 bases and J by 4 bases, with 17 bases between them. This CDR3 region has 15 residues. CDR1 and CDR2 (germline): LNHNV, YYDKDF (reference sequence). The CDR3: CATSATNPRGTEAFF. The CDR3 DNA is TGTGCCACCAGCGCTACAAACCCTAGGGGCACTGAAGCTTTCTTT.

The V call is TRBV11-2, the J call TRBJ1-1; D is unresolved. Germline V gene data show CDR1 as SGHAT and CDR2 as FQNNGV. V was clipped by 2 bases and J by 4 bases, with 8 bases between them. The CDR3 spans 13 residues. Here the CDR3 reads CASSLPGRTEAFF. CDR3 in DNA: TGTGCCAGCAGCTTACCTGGCCGCACTGAAGCTTTCTTT.

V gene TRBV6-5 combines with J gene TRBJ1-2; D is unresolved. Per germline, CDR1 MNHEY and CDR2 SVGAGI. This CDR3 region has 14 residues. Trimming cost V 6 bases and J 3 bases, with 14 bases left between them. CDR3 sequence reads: CASRAFEPHYGYTF. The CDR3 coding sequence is TGTGCCAGCAGGGCCTTTGAGCCTCACTATGGCTACACCTTC.

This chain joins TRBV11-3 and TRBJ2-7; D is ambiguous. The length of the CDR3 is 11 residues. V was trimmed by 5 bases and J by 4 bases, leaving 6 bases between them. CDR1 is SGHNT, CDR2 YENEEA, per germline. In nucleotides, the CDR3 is TGTGCCAGCAGCCTCCCATACGAGCAGTACTTC. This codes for CASSLPYEQYF.

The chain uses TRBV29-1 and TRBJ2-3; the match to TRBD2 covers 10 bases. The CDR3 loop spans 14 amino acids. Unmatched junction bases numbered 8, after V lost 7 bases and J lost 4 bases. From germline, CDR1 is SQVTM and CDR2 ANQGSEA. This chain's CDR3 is CSDQRGGGPDTQYF. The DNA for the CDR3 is TGCAGCGACCAGCGGGGGGGCGGCCCAGATACGCAGTATTTT.